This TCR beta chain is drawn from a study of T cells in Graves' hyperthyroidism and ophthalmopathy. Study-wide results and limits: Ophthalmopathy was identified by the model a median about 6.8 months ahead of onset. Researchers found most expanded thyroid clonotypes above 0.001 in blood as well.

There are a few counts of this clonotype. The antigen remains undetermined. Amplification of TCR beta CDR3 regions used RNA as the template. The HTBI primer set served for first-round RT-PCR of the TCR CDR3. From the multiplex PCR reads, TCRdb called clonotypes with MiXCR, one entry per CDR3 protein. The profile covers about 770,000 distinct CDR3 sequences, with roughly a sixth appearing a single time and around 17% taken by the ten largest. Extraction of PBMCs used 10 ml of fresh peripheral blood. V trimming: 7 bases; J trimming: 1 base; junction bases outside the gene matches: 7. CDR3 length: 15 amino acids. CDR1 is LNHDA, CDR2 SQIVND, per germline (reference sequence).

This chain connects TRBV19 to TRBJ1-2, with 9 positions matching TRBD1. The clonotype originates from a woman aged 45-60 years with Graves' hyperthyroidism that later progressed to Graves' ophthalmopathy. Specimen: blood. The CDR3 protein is CASTPGQGGNYGYTF. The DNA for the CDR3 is TGTGCCAGTACACCGGGACAGGGCGGTAACTATGGCTACACCTTC.